This entry describes one TCR beta chain. Its antigen target is currently unknown. Per-base qualities were not stored, and no clone one base away is much larger. Systemically healthy Caucasian individuals from Russia, 39 in total and aged about 6 to 90 years, were included as donors. Ten milliliters of peripheral blood were drawn from each donor into EDTA-treated Vacutainer tubes. Ficoll-Paque density-gradient centrifugation was used to isolate PBMCs, with at least 6 million obtained per sample. Total RNA was extracted from PBMCs with Trizol reagent, with at least 5 micrograms obtained per sample. Naive CD45RAhigh/CD27high T cell percentages were measured by flow cytometry on a PBMC aliquot from every donor. The CDR3 sequence holds 14 residues, the cysteine and phenylalanine included. Of all the DNA, just the CDR3 is kept, 42 bases in frame from base 1. Here V drops 6 bases and J drops 0 bases, and the junction holds 4 bases not matched to any gene.

The method behind the library was 5' RACE. A second PCR of about 6 to 12 cycles was run with a J-beta primer mix and a sample-barcoded 5' primer. Each TCR beta cDNA molecule received a unique molecular identifier from a template-switch 5' adaptor carrying 12 random nucleotides. Each sample yielded at least 3 million CDR3-containing paired-end reads. All of the RNA was converted into first-strand cDNA using the Mint cDNA synthesis kit, with a TRBC-specific oligonucleotide serving as the primer. All cDNA was treated with uracil-DNA glycosylase and then went through a first 18-cycle PCR with the universal primers M1SS and BC2_uni_R. The authors' pipeline ran thus. For normalization, 1 million high-quality reads, each with a distinct molecular identifier, were randomly selected from each sample. Reads sharing molecular identifiers were discarded rather than binned into consensus sequences. CDR3 identification, clonotype clustering and error correction used MiTCR with a Q25 quality threshold and the strictest error-elimination algorithm. A nonparametric unseen species model with Euler transformation was used to estimate lower-bound total TCR beta diversity. The public reads were reprocessed in TCRdb via fastp at Q25 and MiXCR, keeping in-frame beta chains. Rows matching on CDR3 protein sequence are summarized as one entry with the most common DNA and genes. The V and J calls here are based on TCRdb, not the publication. The sample table holds approximately 2,000,000 distinct CDR3 sequences, of which approximately 39% were seen once. About 21% of the sample is in the top ten clones.

The data originate from a study of blood T cells in healthy people across ages (dated by TCRdb to the mid-2010s). Broadly, across the study: Template switching captured roughly one uniquely barcoded TCR beta cDNA molecule per two T cells in model experiments. The study measured age-related changes in TCR beta repertoire diversity using deep sequencing normalized with unique cDNA molecular identifiers. The donors were divided into four age groups: young (average around 15 years), middle-aged (about 40), aged (under 70) and long-lived (more than 75). To avoid experimental bias, donors of different ages were spread randomly across the sequencing lanes. Using the same blood draw, the study looked at two additional independent replicas of 1 million unique cDNA reads for two donors, one aged 18 to 29 and the other aged 80 or older.

Overall study outcomes, separate from this receptor: Donor CMV infection status was unknown, potentially confounding age-related changes in expanded clonotypes. Observed TCR beta diversity per million T cells fell roughly linearly with age, and a significant reduction was already apparent by age around 36. Bulk unsorted PBMC profiling prevented conclusive comparison of naive and antigen-experienced compartments. Estimates of total diversity based on one million sequenced T cells were considered lower bounds and underestimates. Compared with the aged group, the long-lived group had more naive CD4+ T cells, fewer expanded clones and increased TCR diversity, suggesting age selection. There was a strong correlation between observed TCR beta diversity and the percentage of naive T cells measured by flow cytometry.

The clonotype comes from a human donor in good health. The chain is made from TRBV12-3 or TRBV12-4 and TRBJ2-5; 7 central bases correspond to TRBD1. The sample taken for sequencing was blood. The CDR3 corresponds to CASSRQGDQETQYF. The nucleotide sequence reads as follows: TGTGCCAGCAGCCGACAGGGCGACCAAGAGACCCAGTACTTC.